This TCR beta chain was found in a study of blood T cell repertoires in COVID-19. In the original workflow: The assay estimated nucleated cells by amplifying reference gene primers. Assay: immunoSEQ multiplex PCR; the TCRdb copy retains only in-frame clones and omits some. V and J calls and clone size are given by that table; D and trimming were obtained from the DNA. Of 400,000 to 500,000 clones in the sample, nearly 90% are singletons; the top ten hold 1.4%. Germline lookup yields CDR1 SQVTM and CDR2 ANQGSEA. With V trimmed by 8 bases and J by 1 base, 7 bases remained unmatched. The CDR3 is 13 residues long. Participants had their cohort set by participant-reported clinical history. No more than 2 weeks before study entry, exposed participants had met a case of COVID-19.

This chain connects TRBV29-1 to TRBJ2-7; the match to TRBD1 covers 8 bases. Source material: PBMCs or T cells enriched from blood (not recorded which). This receptor was taken from a woman under 30 who had been exposed to COVID-19. The CDR3 nucleotides read TGCAGCTTTCGCGGACAGGGTTCCTACGAGCAGTACTTC. As protein: CSFRGQGSYEQYF.